This T cell receptor (beta chain) stems from a study of cytomegalovirus exposure and HLA in healthy donors. Comment on this clone: Its target is not known.

Regarding the study as a whole: A missense variant in DCLRE1C was later tied to TCR beta V- and J-gene trimming.

The CDR3 contains 15 residues. V was pared by 5 bases and J by 8 bases, with 9 bases of the junction left unmatched. Germline V gene lookup returns CDR1 SGHTA and CDR2 FQGNSA. PCR used 60 Vbeta primers and 13 Jbeta primers. Sequenced by immunoSEQ multiplex PCR; TCRdb stores in-frame clones only, minus some. The repertoire holds approximately 79,000 clones, with about four fifths as singletons. Specimen: PBMCs. This rearrangement joins TRBV7-2 to TRBJ1-4; 9 bases match TRBD1. The TCR sequence derives from a male donor in good health and CMV-seropositive. Written as DNA, the CDR3 is TGTGCCAGCAGCCGTACAGGGGGCGCTTACGAAAAACTGTTTTTT. Amino acid sequence: CASSRTGGAYEKLFF.